The clone carrying this TCR beta chain was counted once. Methods used by the authors: By means of reference gene primer amplification, nucleated cell counts were estimated. Some clones are missing from TCRdb's copy, which holds only in-frame ones; the method was immunoSEQ multiplex PCR. V and J calls plus clone size are reproduced from that table; the DNA served to infer D and trimming. The sample holds approximately 150,000 clones, roughly 86% seen once. This sample was included in a study of blood T cell repertoires in COVID-19. About the study: COVID-19 samples, acute and convalescent, were from the United States, Italy and Spain. PBMCs, B-cell-depleted T cells, or T cells were the source of the cDNA or gDNA that made up the material.

Seattle's enrolled individuals joined amid active infection and were then monitored longitudinally. Sequences were obtained from peripheral blood. The sequence came from a woman aged 80 or older with COVID-19, enrolled during active disease.

Written as DNA, the CDR3 is TGTGCCAGCTCACCACAGGGACAGGGAGGTGAAAAACTGTTTTTT. Encoded protein: CASSPQGQGGEKLFF. This sequence joins TRBV18 and TRBJ1-4; 9 bases align to TRBD1. CDR1 is KGHSH and CDR2 is LQKENI in the germline V gene. Germline trimming cut 1 base from V and 7 bases from J; bases unmatched to any gene: 4. There are 15 residues in the CDR3.